Described below is a single TCR beta chain sequence and its context. This specimen comes from a study of tumor-infiltrating lymphocytes in primary liver carcinoma. The wider study: Donors underwent surgery for histopathologically diagnosed primary liver carcinoma.

Researchers generated TCR beta cDNA from approximately 450 ng of total RNA, relying on a constant-region primer. Employing slightly modified ARM-PCR, three nested multiplex PCR rounds were run, and these gave rise to the TCR beta libraries. TRBV1-TRBV30 forward primers paired with a C-beta reverse primer were used in the first two PCR rounds, which ran roughly 9 cycles each. Each CDR3 protein gets one entry after TCRdb re-called the multiplex PCR reads with MiXCR. Of 300,000 to 400,000 distinct CDR3 sequences listed, approximately 64% are singletons. Germline CDR1 SGHAT, CDR2 FQNNGV. The CDR3 consists of 15 residues. V shed 5 bases and J 5 bases; nucleotides not matched to a gene: 9. Unsorted whole blood yielded blood RNA, and germline DNA was extracted as well.

This chain links TRBV11-2 with TRBJ2-1, with TRBD2 matching over 7 bases. The sequencing input was peripheral blood. The TCR sequence derives from a man in his forties or fifties with primary liver carcinoma and hepatitis B virus infection. CDR3 sequence: CASSLSGPLDNEQFF. Here the CDR3 DNA reads TGTGCCAGCAGCCTTAGCGGGCCACTCGACAATGAGCAGTTCTTC.